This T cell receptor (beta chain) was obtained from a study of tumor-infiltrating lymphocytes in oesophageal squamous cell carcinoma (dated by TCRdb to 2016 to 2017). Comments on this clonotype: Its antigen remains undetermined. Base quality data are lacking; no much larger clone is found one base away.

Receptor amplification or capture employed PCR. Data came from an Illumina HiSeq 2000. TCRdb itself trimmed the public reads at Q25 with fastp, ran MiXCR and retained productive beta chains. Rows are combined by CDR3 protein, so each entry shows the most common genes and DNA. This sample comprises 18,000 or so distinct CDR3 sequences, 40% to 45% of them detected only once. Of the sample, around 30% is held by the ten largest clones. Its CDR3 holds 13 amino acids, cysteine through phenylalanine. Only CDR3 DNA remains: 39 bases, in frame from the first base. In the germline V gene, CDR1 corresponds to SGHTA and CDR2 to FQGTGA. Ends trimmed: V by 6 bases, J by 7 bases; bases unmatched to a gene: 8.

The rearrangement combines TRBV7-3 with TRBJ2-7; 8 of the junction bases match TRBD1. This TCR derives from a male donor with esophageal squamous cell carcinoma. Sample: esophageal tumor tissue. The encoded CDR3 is CASSWGTGEEQYF. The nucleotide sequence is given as TGTGCCAGCAGTTGGGGGACAGGCGAGGAGCAGTACTTC.